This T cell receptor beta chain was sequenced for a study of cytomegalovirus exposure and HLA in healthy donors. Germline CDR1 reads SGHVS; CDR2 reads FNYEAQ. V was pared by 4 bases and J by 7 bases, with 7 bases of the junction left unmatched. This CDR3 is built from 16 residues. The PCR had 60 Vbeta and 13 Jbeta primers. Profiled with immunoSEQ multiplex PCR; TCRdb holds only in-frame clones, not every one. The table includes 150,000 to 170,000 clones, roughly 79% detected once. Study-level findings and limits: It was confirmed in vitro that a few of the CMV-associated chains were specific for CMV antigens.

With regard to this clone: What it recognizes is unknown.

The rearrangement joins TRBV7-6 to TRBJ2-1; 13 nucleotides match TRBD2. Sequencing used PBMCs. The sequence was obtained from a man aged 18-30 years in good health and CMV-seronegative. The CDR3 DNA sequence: TGTGCCAGCAGCTCACCACTAGCGGGGGGGCCTAATGAGCAGTTCTTC. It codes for CASSSPLAGGPNEQFF.